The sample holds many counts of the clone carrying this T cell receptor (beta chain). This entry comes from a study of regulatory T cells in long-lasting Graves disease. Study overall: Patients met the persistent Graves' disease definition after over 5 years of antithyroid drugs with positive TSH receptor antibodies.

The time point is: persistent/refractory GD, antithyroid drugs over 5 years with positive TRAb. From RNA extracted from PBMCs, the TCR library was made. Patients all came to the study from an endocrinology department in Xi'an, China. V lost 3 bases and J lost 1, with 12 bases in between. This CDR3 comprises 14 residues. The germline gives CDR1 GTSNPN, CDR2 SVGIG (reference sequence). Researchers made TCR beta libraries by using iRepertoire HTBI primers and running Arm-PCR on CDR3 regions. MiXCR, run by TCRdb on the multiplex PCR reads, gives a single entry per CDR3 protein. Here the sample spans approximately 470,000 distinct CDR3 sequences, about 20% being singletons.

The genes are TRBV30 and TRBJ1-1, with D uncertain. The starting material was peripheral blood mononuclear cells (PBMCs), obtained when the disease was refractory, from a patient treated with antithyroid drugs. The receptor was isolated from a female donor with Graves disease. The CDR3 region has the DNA TGTGCCTGGAGCCCGGACCCCCGGAACACTGAAGCTTTCTTT. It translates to CAWSPDPRNTEAFF.